The next 7 T cell receptor beta chains were all read from a single sample in a study of blood T cell repertoires in COVID-19. TCRdb's copy holds only in-frame clones and misses some; the assay was immunoSEQ multiplex PCR. Here the sample spans just over 150,000 clones, over 75% being singletons. The sequencing sample was made of peripheral blood. These receptors all come from a woman aged 40 to 55 with acute or convalescent COVID-19.

In this sample, this clone turned up once. Written as DNA, the CDR3 is TGTGCCAGCAGTCTCACAGGGGGTTCTTATGGCTACACCTTC. This encodes CASSLTGGSYGYTF. The chain employs TRBV5-6 and TRBJ1-2, with 8 bases identical to TRBD1. Germline V gene data show CDR1 as SGHDT and CDR2 as YYEEEE. The length of the CDR3 is 14 residues. V was pared by 5 bases and J by 5 bases, with 8 bases of the junction left unmatched.

The chain links TRBV3-1 (or the pseudogene TRBV3-2) to TRBJ1-5, with D uncertain. The CDR3 length is 14 residues. CDR1 is LGHDT, CDR2 YNNKEL, per germline (reference sequence). Between the trimmed V and J ends, which lost 1 base and 7 bases, there was a span of 11 bases. The CDR3 is CASSQGFGRQPQHF. The CDR3 nucleotides read TGTGCCAGCAGCCAAGGTTTCGGTCGGCAGCCCCAGCATTTT.

This clone appeared a single time. The chain is built from TRBV11-3 and TRBJ2-7; D might be TRBD2 (5 bases). Trimming stripped 5 bases from V and 6 bases from J, with 17 bases between. The V gene's germline CDR1 is SGHNT and CDR2 YENEEA. This CDR3 is built from 14 residues. The CDR3 here is CASSGSFPETEQYF. CDR3 nucleotides: TGTGCCAGCAGCGGGAGTTTCCCAGAGACCGAGCAGTACTTC.

V and J are TRBV5-6 and TRBJ1-5; TRBD1 agrees at 9 bases. V was clipped by 5 bases and J by 3 bases; unmatched bases: 9. The CDR3 spans 16 residues. The germline V gene encodes CDR1 SGHDT and CDR2 YYEEEE. CDR3 amino acids: CASSSQGATINQPQHF. The CDR3 region has the DNA TGTGCCAGCAGTTCACAGGGGGCCACCATCAATCAGCCCCAGCATTTT.

This sequence joins TRBV27 and TRBJ2-7; 8 bases align to TRBD1. This CDR3 has 14 amino acids. The V gene's germline CDR1 is MNHEY and CDR2 SMNVEV (reference sequence). The junction had 9 bases not matched to a gene; V was cut back by 5 bases and J by 6 bases. DNA of the CDR3: TGTGCCAGCAGTGGGCTTGACAGGGGCAGCGAGCAGTACTTC. Translation gives CASSGLDRGSEQYF.

CDR3 sequence reads: CASRLSNTEAFF. In DNA form, the CDR3 reads TGTGCCAGCAGACTGTCGAACACTGAAGCTTTCTTT. This rearrangement joins TRBV6-5 to TRBJ1-1, with no clear D. CDR1 is MNHEY and CDR2 is SVGAGI in the germline V gene. Trimming took off 6 bases at V and 1 base at J, with 6 bases between the two ends. The CDR3 has 12 amino acids.

This chain connects TRBV27 to TRBJ2-1; tentatively, D is TRBD1 (6 bases). The CDR3 runs to 17 residues. The germline V and J ends were trimmed by 4 bases and 9 bases, with 25 bases remaining between them. Germline V gives CDR1 MNHEY, CDR2 SMNVEV (reference sequence). The CDR3 coding sequence is TGTGCCAGCAGTTCCCTCCCGGCACAGGGAAGGTTAGGTGAGCAGTTCTTC. It specifies CASSSLPAQGRLGEQFF.